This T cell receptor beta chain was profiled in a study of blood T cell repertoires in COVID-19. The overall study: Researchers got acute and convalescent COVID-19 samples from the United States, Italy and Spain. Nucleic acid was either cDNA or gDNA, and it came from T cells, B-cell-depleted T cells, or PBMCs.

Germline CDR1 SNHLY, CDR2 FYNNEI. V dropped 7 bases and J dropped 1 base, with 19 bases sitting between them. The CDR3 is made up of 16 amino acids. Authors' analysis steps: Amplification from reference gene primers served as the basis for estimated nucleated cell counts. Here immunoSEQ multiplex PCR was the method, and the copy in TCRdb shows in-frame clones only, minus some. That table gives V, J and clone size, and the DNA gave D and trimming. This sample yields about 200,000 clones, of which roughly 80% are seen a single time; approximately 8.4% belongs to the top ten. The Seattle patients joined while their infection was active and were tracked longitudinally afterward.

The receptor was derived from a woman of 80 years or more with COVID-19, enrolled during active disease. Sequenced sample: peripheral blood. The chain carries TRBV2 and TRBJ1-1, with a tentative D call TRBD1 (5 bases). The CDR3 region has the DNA TGTGCCAGCATGAGAAGCGAAGTCAGGGCGAACACTGAAGCTTTCTTT. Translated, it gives CASMRSEVRANTEAFF.